A selection of T cell receptor beta chains follows, all from one sample in a study of T cells in localized non-small cell lung cancer. Assay used: immunoSEQ multiplex PCR; TCRdb lists only in-frame clones, some missing. Of tens of thousands of clones detected, around nine tenths appear once; the ten largest clones hold around 5.7%. The specimen was PBMCs, collected before any cancer treatment. All receptors derive from a man aged 40-75 years with stage II lung adenocarcinoma. Each CDR3 is given with its conserved first and last residue. Each record gives: D gene, V gene, J gene, clone size, CDR3 DNA, CDR3 protein. The D gene is left open where the match is weak. Not all rows give a size; the values are once, few, many and, for expanded clones, a class.

>.|TRBV5-1|TRBJ1-2|.
TGCGCCAGCAGCCCCGGACAGAGGTATGGCTACACCTTC
CASSPGQRYGYTF
>.|TRBV5-1|TRBJ1-1|.
TGCGCCAGCAGCTTGGATCAGTACACTGAAGCTTTCTTT
CASSLDQYTEAFF
>.|TRBV30|TRBJ2-3|.
TGTGCCTGGAGGGTGGTTAGGGGACCAAGTTCTAGCACAGATACGCAGTATTTT
CAWRVVRGPSSSTDTQYF
>.|TRBV11-2|TRBJ2-7|.
TGTGCCAGCAGCTTAGGGGGTAGCGAGGCCTACGAGCAGTACTTC
CASSLGGSEAYEQYF
>.|TRBV30|TRBJ2-6|few
TGTGCCTGGAGGAACTCTGGGGCCAACGTCCTGACTTTC
CAWRNSGANVLTF
>.|TRBV11-3|TRBJ2-5|.
TGTGCCAGCAGCTTAGGGGGGGCGTCGGAGACCCAGTACTTC
CASSLGGASETQYF
>.|TRBV28|TRBJ1-2|.
TGTGCCAGCAGTTCCACAATCGGCTACACCTTC
CASSSTIGYTF
>TRBD2|TRBV18|TRBJ2-3|.
TGTGCCAGCTCACCACCAGCGGGAAAGGGTACGCAGTATTTT
CASSPPAGKGTQYF
>.|TRBV6-1|TRBJ1-2|.
TGTGCCAGCAGTGCCCCCAGGGTTACCTCGGGCGGCTACACCTTC
CASSAPRVTSGGYTF
>TRBD1|TRBV28|TRBJ2-7|.
TGTGCCAGCACCCGGACAGGCTATAACTCCTACGAGCAGTACTTC
CASTRTGYNSYEQYF
>.|TRBV29-1|TRBJ2-5|.
TGCAGCGTTGTGATGGTCAGCCGTCAAGAGACCCAGTACTTC
CSVVMVSRQETQYF
>TRBD2|TRBV5-6|TRBJ2-1|.
TGTGCCAGCAGCTTGGGGGGTTCGGGAGGCTACAATGAGCAGTTCTTC
CASSLGGSGGYNEQFF
>.|TRBV30|TRBJ2-2|.
TGTGCCTGGATATCGGCCTCGTTCAACACCGGGGAGCTGTTTTTT
CAWISASFNTGELFF
>TRBD1|TRBV5-8|TRBJ2-1|.
TGTGCCAGCAGCTGGGGGACAGGGAATTACAATGAGCAGTTCTTC
CASSWGTGNYNEQFF
>.|TRBV5-6|TRBJ2-7|.
TGTGCCAGCAGCCTATACAGCGAGCAGTACTTC
CASSLYSEQYF